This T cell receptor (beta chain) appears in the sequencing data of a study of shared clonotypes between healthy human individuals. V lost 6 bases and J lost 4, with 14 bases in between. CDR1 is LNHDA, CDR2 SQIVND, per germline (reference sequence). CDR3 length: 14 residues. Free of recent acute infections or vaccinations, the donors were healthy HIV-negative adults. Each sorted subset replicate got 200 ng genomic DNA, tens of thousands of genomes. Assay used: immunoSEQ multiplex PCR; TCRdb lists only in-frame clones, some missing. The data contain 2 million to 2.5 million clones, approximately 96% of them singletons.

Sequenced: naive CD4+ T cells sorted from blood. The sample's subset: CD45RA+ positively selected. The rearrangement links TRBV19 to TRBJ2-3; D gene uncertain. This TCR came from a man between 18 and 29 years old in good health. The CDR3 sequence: CASSLNYAPDTQYF. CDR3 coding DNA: TGTGCCAGTAGCCTTAACTACGCCCCAGATACGCAGTATTTT. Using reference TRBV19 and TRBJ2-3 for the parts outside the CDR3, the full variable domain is DGGITQSPKYLFRKEGQNVTLSCEQNLNHDAMYWYRQDPGQGLRLIYYSQIVNDFQKGDIAEGYSVSREKKESFPLTVTSAQKNPTAFYLCASSLNYAPDTQYFGPGTRLTVL.